This T cell receptor (beta chain) appears in the sequencing data of a study of OX40 agonist ivuxolimab in advanced cancers. At the level of the whole study: Ivuxolimab was a fully human IgG2 agonistic monoclonal antibody targeting the costimulatory receptor OX40 (CD134). Of the 50 or so patients in dose escalation, around 20 had hepatocellular carcinoma, some 15 had melanoma, 9 had renal cell carcinoma and 9 had head and neck cancer. The dose-escalation cohort was 82.7% male with a mean age of about 54 years, ranging from roughly 23 to 90. The monotherapy dose-escalation portion (N ≈ 50 patients) of the phase I ivuxolimab trial is reported in the paper. Three dose-escalation patients achieved partial responses, one with hepatocellular carcinoma and two with cutaneous melanoma. Intravenous ivuxolimab was administered to patients every 2 weeks at six dose levels: 0.01, 0.1, 0.3, 1.5, 3 and 10 mg/kg. Prior anti-PD-1, anti-PD-L1 or anti-CTLA-4 therapy was permitted, and checkpoint inhibitors had been received by 30% to 40% of dose-escalation patients. The purpose of peripheral TCRbeta sequencing was to test whether ivuxolimab changed TCR sequence diversity and led to clonal T-cell expansion. Summary of the overall study and its limitations: At doses from 0.1 to 3.0 mg/kg, clonal expansion was seen in both CD4+ and CD8+ blood T cells between baseline and week 6. Partial responders in the 0.1-3.0 mg/kg groups had among the lowest normalized peripheral clonal expansion, especially among CD8+ T cells. Low levels of normalized T-cell clonal expansion were also shown by some nonresponding patients. The antigen specificity of the clonally expanded peripheral T cells was not determined. On average, CD8+ T cells showed more expanded clones than CD4+ T cells after ivuxolimab.

For sequencing of the TCRbeta CDR3 region, genomic DNA was extracted from the sorted cells. The immunoSEQ Assay was used for sequencing of TCRbeta CDR3 regions. TCRdb mirrors the immuneACCESS table, restricted to in-frame sequences. Some clones are absent from its copies; in checked studies, under half trace to an unresolved V gene, and the reason for the others is unknown. In all, the sample holds 75,000 to 100,000 clones, and 84% of those were seen once. Less than 3% of the sample goes to the ten largest clones. The CDR3 contains 15 residues, cysteine and phenylalanine counted. Just the 45-base CDR3 DNA is kept, in frame starting at base 1. Taken from the germline V gene (reference sequence), the CDR1 and CDR2 loops are SSHAT and FNYEAQ. At the junction V is shortened by 5 bases and J by 3 bases; bases outside the gene matches: 6. Regarding this clone: The target of this receptor is not known. Per-nucleotide qualities are absent, and no much larger clonotype sits a single base away.

Patients with autoimmune disease history or receiving systemic immunosuppression were excluded from the trial. In every dose cohort, peripheral blood was drawn for TCR sequencing at baseline, cycle 4 day 1, and cycle 7 day 1. Samples were obtained from an open-label, multicenter, first-in-human phase I dose-escalation trial of ivuxolimab. Adults with locally advanced or metastatic head and neck squamous cell, hepatocellular, melanoma or renal cell carcinoma were enrolled in the trial. Before TCR sequencing, CD4+ T cells and CD8+ T cells from peripheral blood were sorted into separate populations. Rearrangement joined TRBV7-7 to TRBJ2-2; a stretch of 7 junction bases matches TRBD1. The receptor's source is an adult with an advanced solid tumor such as melanoma, head and neck, liver or kidney cancer. The sequences come from CD4+ or CD8+ T cells sorted from blood, collected in a trial of the OX40 agonist ivuxolimab. The DNA reads as follows: TGTGCCAGCAGCAGAACCGGGACAGACACCGGGGAGCTGTTTTTT. It is translated as CASSRTGTDTGELFF.